This TCR beta chain was identified in a study of vaccination and CD4 T cells after COVID-19. Overall study context: Six male and four female convalescents took part, two of them Hispanic. Investigators stimulated cells with overlapping spike peptides drawn from SARS-CoV-2, HCoV-NL63, HCoV-OC43 and HCoV-229E.

The study sequenced cultured CD4+ T cell DNA using the Oncomine TCR Beta short-read assay. TCRdb itself ran the PCR reads through MiXCR, one entry per CDR3 protein. Among over 15,000 distinct CDR3 sequences listed, 42% were seen once. Trimming took 6 bases from V and 1 from J, leaving 10 bases between them. Germline V gene data show CDR1 as SNHLY and CDR2 as FYNNEI. This CDR3 region has 14 residues. This clonotype was recorded a few times. The antigen is unknown. The treatment here: approximately nine-day PBMC culture with coronavirus spike peptide pools or control peptides (ViraFEST assay). ViraFEST relied on peptide pools to expand antigen-specific T cells; the TCRs were sequenced afterward.

Input material: cultured CD4+ T cells from blood. The clonotype originates from a human donor with COVID-19. This chain joins TRBV2 and TRBJ1-5; tentative D call: TRBD1 (5 bases). CDR3 nucleotide sequence: TGTGCCAGCAGGGTAGACAGAAGCAATCAGCCCCAGCATTTT. It is translated as CASRVDRSNQPQHF.